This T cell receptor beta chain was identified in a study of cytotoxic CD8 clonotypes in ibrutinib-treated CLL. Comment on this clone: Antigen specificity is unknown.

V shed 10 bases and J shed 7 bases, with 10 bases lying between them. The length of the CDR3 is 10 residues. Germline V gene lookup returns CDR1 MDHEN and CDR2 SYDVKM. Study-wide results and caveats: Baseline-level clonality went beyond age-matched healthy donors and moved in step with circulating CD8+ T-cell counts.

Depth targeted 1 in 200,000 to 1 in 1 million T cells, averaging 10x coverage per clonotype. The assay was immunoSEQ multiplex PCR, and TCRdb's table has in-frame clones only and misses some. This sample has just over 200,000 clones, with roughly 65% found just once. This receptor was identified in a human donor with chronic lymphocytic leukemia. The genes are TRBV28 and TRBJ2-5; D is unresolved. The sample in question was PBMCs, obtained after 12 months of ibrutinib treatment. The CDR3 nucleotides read TGTGCCACCGCATGGGTGACCCAGTACTTC. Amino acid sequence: CATAWVTQYF. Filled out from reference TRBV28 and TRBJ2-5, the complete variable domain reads DVKVTQSSRYLVKRTGEKVFLECVQDMDHENMFWYRQDPGLGLRLIYFSYDVKMKEKGDIPEGYSVSREKKERFSLILESASTNQTSMYLCATAWVTQYFGPGTRLLVL.